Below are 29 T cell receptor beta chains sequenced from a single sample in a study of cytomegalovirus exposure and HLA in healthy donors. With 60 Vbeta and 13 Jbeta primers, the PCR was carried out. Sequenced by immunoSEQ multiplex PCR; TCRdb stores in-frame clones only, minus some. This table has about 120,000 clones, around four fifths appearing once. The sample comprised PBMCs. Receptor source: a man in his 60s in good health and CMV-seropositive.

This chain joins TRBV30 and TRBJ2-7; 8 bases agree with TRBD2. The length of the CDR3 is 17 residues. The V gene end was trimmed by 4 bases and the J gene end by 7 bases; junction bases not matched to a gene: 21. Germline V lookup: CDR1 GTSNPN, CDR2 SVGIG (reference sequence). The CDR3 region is CAWTPITGGVGGGEQYF. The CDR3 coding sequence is TGTGCCTGGACTCCGATTACCGGGGGGGTTGGGGGGGGTGAGCAGTACTTC. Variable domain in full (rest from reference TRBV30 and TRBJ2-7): SQTIHQWPATLVQPVGSPLSLECTVEGTSNPNLYWYRQAAGRGLQLLFYSVGIGQISSEVPQNLSASRPQDRQFILSSKKLLLSDSGFYLCAWTPITGGVGGGEQYFGPGTRLTVT.

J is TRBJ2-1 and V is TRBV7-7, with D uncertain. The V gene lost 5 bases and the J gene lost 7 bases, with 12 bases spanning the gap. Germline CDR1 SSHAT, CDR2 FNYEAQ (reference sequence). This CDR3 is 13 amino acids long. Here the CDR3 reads CASSPGAKNEQFF. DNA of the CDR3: TGTGCCAGCAGCCCGGGTGCCAAGAATGAGCAGTTCTTC.

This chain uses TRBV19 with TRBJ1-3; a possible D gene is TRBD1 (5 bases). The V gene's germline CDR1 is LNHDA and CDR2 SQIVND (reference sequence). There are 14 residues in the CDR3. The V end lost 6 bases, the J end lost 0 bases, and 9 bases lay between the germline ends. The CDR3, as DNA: TGTGCCAGTAGACGCGGGGGCTCTGGAAACACCATATATTTT. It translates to CASRRGGSGNTIYF.

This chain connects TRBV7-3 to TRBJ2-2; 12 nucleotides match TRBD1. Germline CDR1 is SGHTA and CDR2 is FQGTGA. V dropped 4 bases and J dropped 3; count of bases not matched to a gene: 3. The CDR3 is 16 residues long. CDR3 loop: CASSSGTGGHTGELFF. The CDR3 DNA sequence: TGTGCCAGCAGCTCGGGGACAGGGGGCCACACCGGGGAGCTGTTTTTT.

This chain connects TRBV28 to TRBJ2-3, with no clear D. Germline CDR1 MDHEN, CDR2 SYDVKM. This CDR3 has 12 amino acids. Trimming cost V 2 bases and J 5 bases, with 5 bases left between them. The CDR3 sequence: CASSLTGDTQYF. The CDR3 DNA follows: TGTGCCAGCAGTTTAACGGGAGATACGCAGTATTTT.

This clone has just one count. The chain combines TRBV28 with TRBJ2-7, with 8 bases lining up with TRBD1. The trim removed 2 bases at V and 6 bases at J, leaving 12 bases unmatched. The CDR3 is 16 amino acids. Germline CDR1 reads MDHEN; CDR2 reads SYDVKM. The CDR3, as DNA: TGTGCCAGCAGTTTAGCTTTTCAGGGGGCCCGTAGCGAGCAGTACTTC. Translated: CASSLAFQGARSEQYF.

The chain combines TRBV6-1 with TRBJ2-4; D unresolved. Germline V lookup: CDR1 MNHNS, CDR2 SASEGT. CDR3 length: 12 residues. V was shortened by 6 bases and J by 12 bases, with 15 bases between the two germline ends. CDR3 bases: TGTGCCAGCAGCGTAGAGGTCTGGTGTCAGTACTTC. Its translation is CASSVEVWCQYF.

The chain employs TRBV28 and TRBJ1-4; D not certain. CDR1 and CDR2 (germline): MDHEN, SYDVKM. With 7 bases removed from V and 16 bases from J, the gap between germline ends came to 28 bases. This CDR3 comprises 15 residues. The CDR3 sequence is CASTSMAGPAGVEFF. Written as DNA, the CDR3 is TGTGCCAGCACCTCAATGGCCGGTCCTGCGGGTGTAGAGTTTTTT.

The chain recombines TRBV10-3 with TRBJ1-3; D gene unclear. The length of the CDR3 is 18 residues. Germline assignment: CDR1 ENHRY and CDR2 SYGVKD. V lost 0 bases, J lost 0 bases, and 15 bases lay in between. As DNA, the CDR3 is TGTGCCATCAGTGAGTCGACTCGGGCGGGCCTCTCTGGAAACACCATATATTTT. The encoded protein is CAISESTRAGLSGNTIYF.

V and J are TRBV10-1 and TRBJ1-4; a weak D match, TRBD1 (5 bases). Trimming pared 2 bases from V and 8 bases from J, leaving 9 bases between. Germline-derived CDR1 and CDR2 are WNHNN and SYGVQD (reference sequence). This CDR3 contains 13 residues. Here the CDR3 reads CASSEGAEEKLFF. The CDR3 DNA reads TGCGCCAGCAGTGAGGGGGCCGAGGAAAAACTGTTTTTT.

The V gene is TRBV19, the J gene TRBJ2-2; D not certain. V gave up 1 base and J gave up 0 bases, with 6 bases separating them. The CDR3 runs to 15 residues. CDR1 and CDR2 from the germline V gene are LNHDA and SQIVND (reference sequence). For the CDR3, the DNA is TGTGCCAGTAGTATAGGCCAGACGAACACCGGGGAGCTGTTTTTT. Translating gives CASSIGQTNTGELFF.

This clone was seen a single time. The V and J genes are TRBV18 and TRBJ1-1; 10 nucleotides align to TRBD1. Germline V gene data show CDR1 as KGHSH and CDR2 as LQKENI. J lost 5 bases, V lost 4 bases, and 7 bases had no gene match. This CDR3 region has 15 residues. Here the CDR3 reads CASSLPTGQGTEAFF. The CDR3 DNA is TGTGCCAGCTCACTCCCCACGGGACAGGGGACTGAAGCTTTCTTT.

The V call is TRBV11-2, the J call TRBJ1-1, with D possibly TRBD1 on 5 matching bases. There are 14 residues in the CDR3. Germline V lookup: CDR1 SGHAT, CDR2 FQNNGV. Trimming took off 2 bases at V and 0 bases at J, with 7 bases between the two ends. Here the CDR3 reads CASSLRQLNTEAFF. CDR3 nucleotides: TGTGCCAGCAGCTTAAGACAGCTGAACACTGAAGCTTTCTTT.

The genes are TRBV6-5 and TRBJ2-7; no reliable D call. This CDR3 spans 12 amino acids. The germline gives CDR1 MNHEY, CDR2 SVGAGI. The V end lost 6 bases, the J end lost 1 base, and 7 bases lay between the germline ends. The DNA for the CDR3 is TGTGCCAGCAGCCACCGGTCCTACGAGCAGTACTTC. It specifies CASSHRSYEQYF.

CDR3: CASSFGSAGRYNEQFF. DNA for the CDR3: TGCGCCAGCAGCTTTGGGAGCGCGGGGCGATACAATGAGCAGTTCTTC. The chain combines TRBV5-1 with TRBJ2-1; D possibly corresponds to TRBD2 (6 bases). Germline CDR1 is SGHRS and CDR2 is YFSETQ. This CDR3 comprises 16 residues. With 2 bases removed from V and 4 bases from J, the gap between germline ends came to 16 bases.

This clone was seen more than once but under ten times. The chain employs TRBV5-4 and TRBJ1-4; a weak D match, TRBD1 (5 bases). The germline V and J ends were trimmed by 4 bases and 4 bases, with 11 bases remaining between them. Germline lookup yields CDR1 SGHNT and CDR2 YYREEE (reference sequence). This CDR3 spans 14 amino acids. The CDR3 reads CASSRDSLNEKLFF. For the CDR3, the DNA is TGTGCCAGCAGCCGTGACAGTCTTAATGAAAAACTGTTTTTT.

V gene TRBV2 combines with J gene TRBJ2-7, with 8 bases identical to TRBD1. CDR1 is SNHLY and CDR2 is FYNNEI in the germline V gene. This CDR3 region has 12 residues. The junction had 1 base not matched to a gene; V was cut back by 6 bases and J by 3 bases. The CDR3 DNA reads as TGTGCCAGCAGGGGACAGGTCTACGAGCAGTACTTC. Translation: CASRGQVYEQYF.

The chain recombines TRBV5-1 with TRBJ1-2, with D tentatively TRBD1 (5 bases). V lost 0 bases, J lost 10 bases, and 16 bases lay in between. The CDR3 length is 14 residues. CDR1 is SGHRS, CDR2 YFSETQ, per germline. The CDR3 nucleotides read TGCGCCAGCAGCTTGGGGACCAGGGTCGGTGTCTACACCTTC. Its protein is CASSLGTRVGVYTF.

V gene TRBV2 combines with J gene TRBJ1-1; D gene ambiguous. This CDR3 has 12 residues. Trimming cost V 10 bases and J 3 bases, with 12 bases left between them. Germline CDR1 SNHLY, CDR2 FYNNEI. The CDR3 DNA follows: TGTGCCACCGGGATAAGGGACACTGAAGCTTTCTTT. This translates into CATGIRDTEAFF.

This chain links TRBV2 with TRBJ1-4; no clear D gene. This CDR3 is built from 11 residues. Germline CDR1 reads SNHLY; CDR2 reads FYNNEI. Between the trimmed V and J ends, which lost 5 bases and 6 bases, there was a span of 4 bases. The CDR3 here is CASSPDEKLFF. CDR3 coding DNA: TGTGCCAGCAGTCCGGATGAAAAACTGTTTTTT.

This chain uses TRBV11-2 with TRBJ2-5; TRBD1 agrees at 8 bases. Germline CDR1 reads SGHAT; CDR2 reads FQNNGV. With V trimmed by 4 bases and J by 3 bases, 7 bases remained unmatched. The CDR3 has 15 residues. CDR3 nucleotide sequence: TGTGCCAGCAGCTGGGGACAGGCCCTTAAAGAGACCCAGTACTTC. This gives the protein CASSWGQALKETQYF.

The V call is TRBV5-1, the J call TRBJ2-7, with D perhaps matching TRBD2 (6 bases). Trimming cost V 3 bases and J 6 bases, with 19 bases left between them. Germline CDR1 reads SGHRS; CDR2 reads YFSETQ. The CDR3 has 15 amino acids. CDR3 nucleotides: TGCGCCAGCAGCTGGTACCAGGGAGGAGAAGGCGAGCAGTACTTC. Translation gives CASSWYQGGEGEQYF.

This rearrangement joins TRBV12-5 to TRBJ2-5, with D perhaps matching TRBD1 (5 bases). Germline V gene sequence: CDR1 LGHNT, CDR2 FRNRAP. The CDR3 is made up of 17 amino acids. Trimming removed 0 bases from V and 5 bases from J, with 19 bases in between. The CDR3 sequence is CASGLVTGGFGMETQYF. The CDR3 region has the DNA TGTGCTAGTGGTTTGGTTACAGGTGGGTTCGGTATGGAGACCCAGTACTTC. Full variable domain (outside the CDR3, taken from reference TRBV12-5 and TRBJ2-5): DARVTQTPRHKVTEMGQEVTMRCQPILGHNTVFWYRQTMMQGLELLAYFRNRAPLDDSGMPKDRFSAEMPDATLATLKIQPSEPRDSAVYFCASGLVTGGFGMETQYFGPGTRLLVL.

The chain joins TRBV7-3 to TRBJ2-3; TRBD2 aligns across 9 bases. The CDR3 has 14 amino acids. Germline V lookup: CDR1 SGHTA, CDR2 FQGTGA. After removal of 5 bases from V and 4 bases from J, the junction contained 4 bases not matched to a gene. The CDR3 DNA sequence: TGTGCCAGCAGCCAGACTAGCGGCGCAGATACGCAGTATTTT. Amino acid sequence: CASSQTSGADTQYF.

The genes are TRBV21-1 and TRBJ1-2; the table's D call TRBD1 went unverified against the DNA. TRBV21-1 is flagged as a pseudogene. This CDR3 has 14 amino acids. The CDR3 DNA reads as TGTGCCAGCAGCATTCTACAGGGAAACTATGGCTACACCTTC. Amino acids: CASSILQGNYGYTF.

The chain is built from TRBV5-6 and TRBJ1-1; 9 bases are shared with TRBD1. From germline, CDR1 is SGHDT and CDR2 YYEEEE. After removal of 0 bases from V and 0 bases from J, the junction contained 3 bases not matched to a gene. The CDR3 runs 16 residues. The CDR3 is CASSLGTGAMNTEAFF. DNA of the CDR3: TGTGCCAGCAGCTTGGGGACAGGGGCCATGAACACTGAAGCTTTCTTT.

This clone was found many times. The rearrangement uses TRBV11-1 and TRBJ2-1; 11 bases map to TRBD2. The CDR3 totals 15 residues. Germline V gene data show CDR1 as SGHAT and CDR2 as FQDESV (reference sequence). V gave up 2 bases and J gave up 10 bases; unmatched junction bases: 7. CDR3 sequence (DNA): TGTGCCAGCAGCTTATTAGCGGGAGGGCCCGGGGAGCAGTTCTTC. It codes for CASSLLAGGPGEQFF.

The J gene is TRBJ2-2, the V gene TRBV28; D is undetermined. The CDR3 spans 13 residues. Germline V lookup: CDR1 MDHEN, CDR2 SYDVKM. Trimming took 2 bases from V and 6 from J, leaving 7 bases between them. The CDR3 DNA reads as TGTGCCAGCAGTTTACGGTCTTCCGGGGAGCTGTTTTTT. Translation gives CASSLRSSGELFF.

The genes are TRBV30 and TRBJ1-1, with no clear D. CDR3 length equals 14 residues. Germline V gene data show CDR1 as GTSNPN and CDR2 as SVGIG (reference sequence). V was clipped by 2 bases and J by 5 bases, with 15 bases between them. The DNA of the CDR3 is TGTGCCTGGAGTCGAACTGTGGTATGGACTGAAGCTTTCTTT. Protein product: CAWSRTVVWTEAFF.